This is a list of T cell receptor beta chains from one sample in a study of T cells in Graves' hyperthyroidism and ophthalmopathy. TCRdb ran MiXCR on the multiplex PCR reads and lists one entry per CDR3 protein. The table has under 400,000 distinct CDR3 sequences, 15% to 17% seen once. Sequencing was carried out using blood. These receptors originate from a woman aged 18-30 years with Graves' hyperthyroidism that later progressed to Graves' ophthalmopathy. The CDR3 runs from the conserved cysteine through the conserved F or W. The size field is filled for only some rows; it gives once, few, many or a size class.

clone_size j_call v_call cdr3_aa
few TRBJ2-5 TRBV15 CATSRDAGRETQYF
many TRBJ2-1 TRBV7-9 CASSLDTSYNEQFF
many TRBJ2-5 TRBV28 CASRKGGPAGGPRETQYF
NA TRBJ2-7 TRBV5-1 CASSLGGPRGHEQYF
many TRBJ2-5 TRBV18 CASSPPLQETQYF
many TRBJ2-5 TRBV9 CASSVGDVSETQYF
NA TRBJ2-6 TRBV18 CASSPARGVSGANVLTF
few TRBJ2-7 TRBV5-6 CASSLGGAMGSYEQYF
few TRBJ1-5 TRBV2 CASSGTNQPQHF
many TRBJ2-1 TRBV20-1 CSASGRINNEQFF
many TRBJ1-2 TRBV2 CASSEGRTGYTF
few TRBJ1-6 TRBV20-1 CSARGATGTGRTPLHF
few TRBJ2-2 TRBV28 CASSFWTGSTGELFF
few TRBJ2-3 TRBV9 CASSVFLGRGTDTQYF
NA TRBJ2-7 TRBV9 CASSVAGGREQYF
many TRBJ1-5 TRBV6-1 CASSVAGDRQPQHF
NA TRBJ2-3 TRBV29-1 CSVTGGDTDTQYF
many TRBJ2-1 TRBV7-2 CASSLFWTGTHNEQFF
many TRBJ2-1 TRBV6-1 CASSRTGLAGGGIFGEQFF
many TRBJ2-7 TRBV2 CASSEGLGQYYEQYF
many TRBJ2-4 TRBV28 CASSFGTSSFKNIQYF
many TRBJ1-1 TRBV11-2 CASSLAGQGYTEAFF
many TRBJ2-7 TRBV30 CAWSETGRYEQYF
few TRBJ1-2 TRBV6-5 CASSLGDSATF
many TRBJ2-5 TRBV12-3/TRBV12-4 CASSFPTEARETQYF
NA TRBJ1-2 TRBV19 CASTLGAGPTYGYTF
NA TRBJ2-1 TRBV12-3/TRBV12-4 CASSRRWGLAGGVSEQFF
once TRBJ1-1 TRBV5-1 CASSLFGDRVNTEAFF
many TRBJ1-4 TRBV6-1 CASSTQPSLRNEKLFF
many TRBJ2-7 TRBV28 CASSLSSATLAASSYEQYF
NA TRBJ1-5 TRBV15 CATSRDMVWGSQPQHF
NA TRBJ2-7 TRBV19 CASSPGTSEYHEQYF
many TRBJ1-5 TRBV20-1 CSAPFSYSNQPQHF
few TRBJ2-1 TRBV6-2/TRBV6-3 CASSQTSLGVDEQFF
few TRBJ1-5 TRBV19 CASSIGGGQGPNQPQHF
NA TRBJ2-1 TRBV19 CASSIGRGRDEQFF
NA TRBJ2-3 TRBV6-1 CASSGPGLAGVRLDTQYF
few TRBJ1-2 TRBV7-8 CASSPQWNDGYTF
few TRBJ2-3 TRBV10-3 CAISAGLANTDTQYF
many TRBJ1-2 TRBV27 CASSLSANYGYTF
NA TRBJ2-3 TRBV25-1 CASSRTSGSLGFTDTQYF
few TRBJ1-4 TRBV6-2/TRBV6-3 CASSPSYRAELFF
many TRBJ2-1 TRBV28 CASSPNIGGGQGSYNEQFF
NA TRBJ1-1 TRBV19 CASSTYYRANTEAFF
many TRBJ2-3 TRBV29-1 CSVELRFTDTQYF
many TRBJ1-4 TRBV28 CASSPGSSVTNEKLFF
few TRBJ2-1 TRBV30 CAWSVASGSPIYNEQFF
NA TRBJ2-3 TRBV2 CASTLYRPRDYLTDTQYF
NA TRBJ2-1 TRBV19 CASSPLRPHTPNEQFF
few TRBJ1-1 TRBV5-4 CASTEGLEGTEAFF
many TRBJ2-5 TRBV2 CASRTGTGGRETQYF
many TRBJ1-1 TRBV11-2 CASSPGQGRRIDTEAFF